This T cell receptor beta chain is from a study of persistence of HIV-infected CD4 T cells. Nonspecific anti-CD3/anti-CD28 bead stimulation represents the broad CD4+ T cell repertoire. Sorting of responding CD4+ T cells relied on upregulated CD40 ligand together with CD69. Donors had CD4+ T cell counts above 400 cells/uL and were CMV-seropositive. Only one count was recorded for this clone. Its specificity is not known. Sequencing used immunoSEQ version 4 in survey mode. Sequenced by immunoSEQ multiplex PCR; TCRdb stores in-frame clones only, minus some. This sample has 35,000 to 40,000 clones; roughly 89% occur once, and the top ten carry 1.3%. The specimen comprised CD4+ T cells sorted from PBMCs after approximately 19-hour stimulation, sampled from a patient who received antiretroviral therapy. This TCR was sampled from an adult man with HIV who was CMV-seropositive.

The CDR3 region is CASSEGGNYGYTF. DNA of the CDR3: TGTGCCAGCAGTGAGGGGGGGAACTATGGCTACACCTTC. The chain is built from TRBV6-1 and TRBJ1-2, with D possibly matching TRBD1 (5 bases). CDR3 length: 13 residues. Per the germline V gene, CDR1 is MNHNS and CDR2 is SASEGT. Trimming stripped 3 bases from V and 2 bases from J, with 7 bases between.